The source of this T cell receptor beta chain is a study of cytomegalovirus exposure and HLA in healthy donors. Primers for the PCR totalled 60 Vbeta and 13 Jbeta. This table comes from immunoSEQ multiplex PCR, and its TCRdb copy is limited to in-frame clones, with some not included. The sample includes 60,000 to 70,000 clones, approximately 58% of them seen just once. Sequencing input: PBMCs. This clonotype originated in a woman between 50 and 59 years old in good health and CMV-seronegative.

The CDR3 nucleotides are TGTGCCAGCAGCTTGGACAGCCAAATGAACACTGAAGCTTTCTTT. Its protein product is CASSLDSQMNTEAFF. The J gene is TRBJ1-1, the V gene TRBV5-4; D gene uncertain. The ends were cut back, 0 bases at V and 0 bases at J, with 9 bases in the middle. This CDR3 has 15 amino acids. Germline V lookup: CDR1 SGHNT, CDR2 YYREEE (reference sequence).